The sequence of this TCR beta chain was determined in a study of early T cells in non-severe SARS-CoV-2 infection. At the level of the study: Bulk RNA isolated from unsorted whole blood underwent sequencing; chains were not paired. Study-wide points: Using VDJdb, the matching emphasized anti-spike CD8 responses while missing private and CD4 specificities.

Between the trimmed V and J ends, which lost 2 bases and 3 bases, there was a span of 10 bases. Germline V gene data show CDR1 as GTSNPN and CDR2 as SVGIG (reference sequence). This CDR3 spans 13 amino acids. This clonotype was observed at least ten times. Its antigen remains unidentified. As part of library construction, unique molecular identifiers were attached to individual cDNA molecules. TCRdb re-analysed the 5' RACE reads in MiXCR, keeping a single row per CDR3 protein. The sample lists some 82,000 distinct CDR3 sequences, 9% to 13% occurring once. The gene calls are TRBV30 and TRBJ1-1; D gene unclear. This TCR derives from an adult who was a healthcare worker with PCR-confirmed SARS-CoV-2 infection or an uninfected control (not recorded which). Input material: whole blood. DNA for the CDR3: TGTGCCTGGAGTTTTGACATCTACACTGAAGCTTTCTTT. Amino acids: CAWSFDIYTEAFF.